This T cell receptor beta chain was retrieved from a study of T cell repertoires in cytomegalovirus infection. Study at large: CMV infection and matching HLA type were both indicated by public TCR beta signatures.

Points on this clonotype: What it binds is not known. One end of the junction is discordant with germline, which a read error may explain.

TCRdb itself ran the reads through MiXCR, one entry per CDR3 protein. Of around 800,000 distinct CDR3 sequences detected, 30% to 35% appear once; the ten largest clones hold 12%. The source was cultured CD8+ T cells from PBMCs, collected from culture after CMV antigen stimulation. The receptor's source is a human donor in good health (CMV status not recorded). Some clones in this sample may be carry-over from other donors' samples.

The CDR3 region has the DNA TGTGCCAGCAATGAAGCGTGGGACAGGGAAAGCTATGGCTACACCTTC. It encodes CASNEAWDRESYGYTF. The chain employs TRBV6-1 and TRBJ1-2, with TRBD1 identical over 9 bases. CDR3 length equals 16 residues. Per the germline V gene, CDR1 is MNHNS and CDR2 is SASEGT.